The 5 T cell receptor beta chains reported below all come from one sample, sequenced in a study of blood T cell repertoires in COVID-19. Some clones are missing from TCRdb's copy, which holds only in-frame ones; the method was immunoSEQ multiplex PCR. Of more than 100,000 clones listed, about two thirds are singletons. Sequencing was done on a sample of peripheral blood. Receptors were obtained from a human donor with acute or convalescent COVID-19. The donor label of this sample is uncertain.

The V and J genes are TRBV27 and TRBJ2-1, with 7 bases lining up with TRBD2. Germline values: CDR1 MNHEY, CDR2 SMNVEV (reference sequence). This CDR3 comprises 15 residues. V lost 6 bases, J lost 0 bases, and 5 bases stayed unmatched. CDR3 sequence: CASSAGLPSYNEQFF. In DNA form, the CDR3 reads TGTGCCAGCAGCGCGGGACTACCCTCCTACAATGAGCAGTTCTTC.

The V and J genes are TRBV13 and TRBJ1-1; TRBD1 matches 10 bases. With 5 bases clipped from V and 1 base from J, the junction kept 13 bases outside the gene matches. The V gene's germline CDR1 is PRHDT and CDR2 FYEKMQ (reference sequence). This CDR3 comprises 18 residues. The CDR3 reads CASSPALGTGAKNTEAFF. The DNA for the CDR3 is TGTGCCAGCAGCCCCGCCCTCGGGACAGGGGCTAAGAACACTGAAGCTTTCTTT.

The CDR3 DNA is TGTGCCAGCAGTGAGTTGACAGGGGTTGGCGAGACCCAGTACTTC. Protein: CASSELTGVGETQYF. V and J are TRBV5-6 and TRBJ2-5; TRBD1 matches 8 bases. Losses at the gene ends were 5 bases for V and 5 bases for J; bases not matched to a gene: 11. Germline CDR1 reads SGHDT; CDR2 reads YYEEEE. The CDR3 is 15 amino acids.

The rearrangement uses TRBV6-6 and TRBJ2-6, with 7 bases that match TRBD1. The ends lost 7 bases at V and 3 bases at J; junction bases unmatched: 3. Germline V gives CDR1 MNHNY, CDR2 SVGAGI (reference sequence). CDR3 length equals 14 residues. The CDR3 here is CASTDRVGANVLTF. The CDR3 DNA is TGTGCCAGCACCGACAGGGTTGGGGCCAACGTCCTGACTTTC.

The V gene is TRBV14, the J gene TRBJ1-6, with a weak D call TRBD1 (6 bases). The germline V gene has CDR1 SGHDN and CDR2 FVKESK. Trimming left V 0 bases short and J 9 bases short, with 12 bases between. The CDR3 runs to 15 residues. The CDR3 coding sequence is TGTGCCAGCAGCCAAGATCGCAGGGGAAGTTCACCCCTCCACTTT. Translated: CASSQDRRGSSPLHF.